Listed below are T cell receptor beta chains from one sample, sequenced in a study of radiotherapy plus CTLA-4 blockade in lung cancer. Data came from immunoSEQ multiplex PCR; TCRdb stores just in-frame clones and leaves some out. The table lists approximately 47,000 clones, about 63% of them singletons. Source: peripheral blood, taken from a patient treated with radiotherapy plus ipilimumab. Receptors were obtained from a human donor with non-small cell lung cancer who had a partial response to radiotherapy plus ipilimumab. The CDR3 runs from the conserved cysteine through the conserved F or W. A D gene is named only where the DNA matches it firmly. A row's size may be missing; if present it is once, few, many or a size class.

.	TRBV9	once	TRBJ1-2	TGTGCCAGCAGCGCTGCGGGGGGCGGCTACACCTTC	CASSAAGGGYTF
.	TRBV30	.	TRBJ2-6	TGTGCCTGGAGTGTACGAGGCTCTGGGGCCAACGTCCTGACTTTC	CAWSVRGSGANVLTF
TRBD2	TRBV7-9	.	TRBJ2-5	TGTGCCAGCAGCCCTAGCGGGGGGGCGAGAGAGACCCAGTACTTC	CASSPSGGARETQYF
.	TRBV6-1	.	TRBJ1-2	TGTGCCAGCAGTGAGGAGTTCTATGGCTACACCTTC	CASSEEFYGYTF
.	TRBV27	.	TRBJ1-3	TGTGCCAGCAGTGCCGGGATTGGAAACACCATATATTTT	CASSAGIGNTIYF
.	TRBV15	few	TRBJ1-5	TGTGCCACCAGCAGAGATCGAGGTCAGCCCCAGCATTTT	CATSRDRGQPQHF
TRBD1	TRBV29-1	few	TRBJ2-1	TGCAGCGTCATGGGACAGGGGGCCTACAATGAGCAGTTCTTC	CSVMGQGAYNEQFF
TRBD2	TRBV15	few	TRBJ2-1	TGTGCCACCGAAGGGACTAGCGGGAGCAATGAGCAGTTCTTC	CATEGTSGSNEQFF
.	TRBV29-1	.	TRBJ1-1	TGCAGCATTAAAAGGGGGAACACTGAAGCTTTCTTT	CSIKRGNTEAFF
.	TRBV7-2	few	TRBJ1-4	TGTGCCAGCAGCTTGATGGGACTGCAGGATAATGAAAAACTGTTTTTT	CASSLMGLQDNEKLFF
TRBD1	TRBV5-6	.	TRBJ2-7	TGTGCCAGCAGCTTGGCCGCGGACAGGGGTCACTACGAGCAGTACTTC	CASSLAADRGHYEQYF
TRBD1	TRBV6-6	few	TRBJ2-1	TGTGCCAGCAGTTACGCGGTACAGGGGACTGAGCAGTTCTTC	CASSYAVQGTEQFF
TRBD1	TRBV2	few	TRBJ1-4	TGTGCCACAAAACAGGGGACAGGGTTTGAAAAACTGTTTTTT	CATKQGTGFEKLFF
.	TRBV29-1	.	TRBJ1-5	TGCAGCGTCCAGGGGTCGGTCAATCAGCCCCAGCATTTT	CSVQGSVNQPQHF
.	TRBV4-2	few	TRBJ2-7	TGTGCCAGCAGCCAAGAGGGGACGGGGAGGTACTACGAGCAGTACTTC	CASSQEGTGRYYEQYF
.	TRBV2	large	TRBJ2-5	TGTGCCAGCAGCGGGTACCAAGAGACCCAGTACTTC	CASSGYQETQYF
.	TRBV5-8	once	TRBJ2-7	TGTGCCAGCAGCTTGCAAGGGGCAGGATACGAGCAGTACTTC	CASSLQGAGYEQYF
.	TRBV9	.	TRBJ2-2	TGTGCCAGCAGCGTAGCGATCTCAGGGGCGAGACCCGGGGAGCTGTTTTTT	CASSVAISGARPGELFF
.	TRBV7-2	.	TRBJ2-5	TGTGCCAGCAGCGATTATGGCGCCGGGGAAGAGACCCAGTACTTC	CASSDYGAGEETQYF
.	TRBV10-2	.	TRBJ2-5	TGCGCCAGCTCATATCGGGGGACCTACCAAGAGACCCAGTACTTC	CASSYRGTYQETQYF
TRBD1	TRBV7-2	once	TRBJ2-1	TGTGCCAGCAGCTTAGATTGGGACAGGGAGTTCTTC	CASSLDWDREFF
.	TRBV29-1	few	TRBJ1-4	TGCAGCGTATCGGCAACTAATGAAAAACTGTTTTTT	CSVSATNEKLFF
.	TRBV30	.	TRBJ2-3	TGTGCCTGGAGTAATATATATCGGACAACCGATACGCAGTATTTT	CAWSNIYRTTDTQYF
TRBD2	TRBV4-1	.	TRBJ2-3	TGCGCCAGCAGCTCTAGCGGGAGCACAGATACGCAGTATTTT	CASSSSGSTDTQYF
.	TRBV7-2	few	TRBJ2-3	TGTGCCAGCAGCTTAGCGGGGCACAGGGGCACAGATACGCAGTATTTT	CASSLAGHRGTDTQYF
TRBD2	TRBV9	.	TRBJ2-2	TGTGCCAGCAGCGTAACTAGCGGGGGGTCTACCGGGGAGCTGTTTTTT	CASSVTSGGSTGELFF
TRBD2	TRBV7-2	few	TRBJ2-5	TGTGCCAGCAGCTTACAAGCGGGAGTCTCTCAAGAGACCCAGTACTTC	CASSLQAGVSQETQYF
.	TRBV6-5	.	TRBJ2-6	TGTGCCAGCAGTTACTCGAGCTCTGGGGCCAACGTCCTGACTTTC	CASSYSSSGANVLTF
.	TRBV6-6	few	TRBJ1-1	TGTGCCAGCCGTACAGGGAGCACTGAAGCTTTCTTT	CASRTGSTEAFF
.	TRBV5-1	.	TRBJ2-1	TGCGCCAGCAGCTTTGGACAGAACAATGAGCAGTTCTTC	CASSFGQNNEQFF
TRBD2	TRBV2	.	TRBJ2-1	TGTGCCAGCACCAGACTAGCGGGGGGTAATGAGCAGTTCTTC	CASTRLAGGNEQFF
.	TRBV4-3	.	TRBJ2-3	TGCGCCAGCAGCCAAGGAAGCATTTCGAACACAGATACGCAGTATTTT	CASSQGSISNTDTQYF